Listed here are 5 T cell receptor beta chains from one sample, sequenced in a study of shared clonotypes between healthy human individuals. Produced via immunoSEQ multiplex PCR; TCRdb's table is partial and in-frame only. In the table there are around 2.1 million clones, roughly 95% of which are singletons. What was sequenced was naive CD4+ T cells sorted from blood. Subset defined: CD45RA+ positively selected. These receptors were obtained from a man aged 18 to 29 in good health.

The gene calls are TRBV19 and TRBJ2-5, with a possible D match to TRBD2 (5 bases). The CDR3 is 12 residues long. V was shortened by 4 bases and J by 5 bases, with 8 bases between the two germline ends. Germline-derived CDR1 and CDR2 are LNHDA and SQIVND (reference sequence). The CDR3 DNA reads TGTGCCAGTAGTAGTCAGCGGGAGACCCAGTACTTC. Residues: CASSSQRETQYF.

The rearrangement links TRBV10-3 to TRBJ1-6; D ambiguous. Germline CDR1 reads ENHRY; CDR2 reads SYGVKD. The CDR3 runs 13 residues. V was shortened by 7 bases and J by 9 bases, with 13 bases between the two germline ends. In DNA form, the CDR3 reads TGTGCCATCAAAGACGGGGAGGGTTCACCCCTCCACTTT. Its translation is CAIKDGEGSPLHF.

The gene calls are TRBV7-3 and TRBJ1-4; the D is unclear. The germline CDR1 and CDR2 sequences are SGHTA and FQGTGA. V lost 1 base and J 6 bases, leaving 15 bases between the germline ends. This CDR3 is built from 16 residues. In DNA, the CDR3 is TGTGCCAGCAGCTTAAAAGGGCCGAACACCTATGAAAAACTGTTTTTT. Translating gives CASSLKGPNTYEKLFF.

The CDR3 here is CASSLSGSYGYTF. For the CDR3, the DNA is TGTGCCAGCAGCTTATCAGGGTCATATGGCTACACCTTC. The V gene is TRBV11-2, the J gene TRBJ1-2, with D tentatively TRBD1 (5 bases). The CDR3 covers 13 residues. Germline assignment: CDR1 SGHAT and CDR2 FQNNGV. Trimming stripped 2 bases from V and 5 bases from J, with 9 bases between.

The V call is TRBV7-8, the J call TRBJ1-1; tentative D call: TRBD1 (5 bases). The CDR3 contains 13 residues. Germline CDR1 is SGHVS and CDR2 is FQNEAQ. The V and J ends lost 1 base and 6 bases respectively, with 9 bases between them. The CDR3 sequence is CASSLGQKSEAFF. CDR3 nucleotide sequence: TGTGCCAGCAGCTTAGGACAGAAATCTGAAGCTTTCTTT.